Included here is one T cell receptor beta chain sequence, with context. The data belong to a study of T cells in Graves' hyperthyroidism and ophthalmopathy. Turning to the study itself: Peripheral blood was drawn at first diagnosis, prior to all treatment.

Researchers amplified the TCR beta CDR3 regions from RNA transcripts. In the first-round RT-PCR of the TCR CDR3, the HTBI primer set was used. TCRdb re-derived calls from the multiplex PCR reads in MiXCR, one entry per CDR3 protein. In the table there are some 700,000 distinct CDR3 sequences, roughly 17% of which are singletons. The V segment lost 6 bases and the J segment 6 bases; nucleotides outside the gene matches: 6. The CDR3 has 13 residues. CDR1 and CDR2 (germline): ENHRY, SYGVKD. The TCR originated in a man in his fifties with Graves' hyperthyroidism. The sample comprised blood. The chain recombines TRBV10-3 with TRBJ2-3, with 7 nucleotides matching TRBD1. The CDR3 DNA is TGTGCCATCAGGGGACAGACTGGTGATACGCAGTATTTT. Encoded protein: CAIRGQTGDTQYF.